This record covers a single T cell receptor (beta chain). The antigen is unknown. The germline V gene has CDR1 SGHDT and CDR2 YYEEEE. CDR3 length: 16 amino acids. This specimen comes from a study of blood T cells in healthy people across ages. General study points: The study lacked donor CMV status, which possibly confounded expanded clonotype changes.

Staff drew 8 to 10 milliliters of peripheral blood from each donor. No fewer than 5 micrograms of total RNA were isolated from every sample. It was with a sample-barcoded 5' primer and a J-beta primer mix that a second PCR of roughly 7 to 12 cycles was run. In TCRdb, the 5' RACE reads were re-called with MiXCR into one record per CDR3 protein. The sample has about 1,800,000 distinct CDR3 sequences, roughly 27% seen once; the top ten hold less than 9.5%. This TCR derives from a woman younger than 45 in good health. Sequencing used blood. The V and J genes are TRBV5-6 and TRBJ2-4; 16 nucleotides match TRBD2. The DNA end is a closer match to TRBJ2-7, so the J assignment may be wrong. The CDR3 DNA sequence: TGTGCCAGCAGCGCCGGGACTAGCGGGGGGGTGTACGAGCAGTACTTC. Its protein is CASSAGTSGGVYEQYF.